The clone carrying this T cell receptor beta chain has at least ten counts. Its antigen is still unknown. V lost 6 bases and J lost 4, with 12 bases in between. The germline V gene encodes CDR1 MNHEY and CDR2 SVGEGT. This CDR3 is 13 amino acids long. Construction of the TCR beta libraries employed iRepertoire HTBI primers in conjunction with Arm-PCR of CDR3 regions. TCRdb re-derived calls from the multiplex PCR reads in MiXCR, one entry per CDR3 protein. The sample holds 400,000 to 500,000 distinct CDR3 sequences; roughly 15% are singletons and the top ten take 23%. Time point in this sample: newly diagnosed GD, antithyroid drugs for less than 3 months. Following extraction of RNA from PBMCs, that RNA was used to make the TCR library. The data stem from a study of regulatory T cells in long-lasting Graves disease. Notes on the study in general: Persistent-disease Graves' patients showed less TCR diversity than new cases. The study found persistent patients shared more public clonotypes (2,741) than new patients (about 880).

Another study also made use of these data, one on T cells in Graves' hyperthyroidism and ophthalmopathy.

The chain joins TRBV6-2 or TRBV6-3 to TRBJ1-1; D is ambiguous. This TCR was recovered from a young woman with Graves disease. Sequencing was performed on peripheral blood mononuclear cells (PBMCs), taken at new diagnosis, from a patient treated with antithyroid drugs. CDR3 protein: CASRSPGFTEAFF. The CDR3 DNA reads as TGTGCCAGCAGATCCCCGGGGTTCACTGAAGCTTTCTTT.